The 16 T cell receptor beta chains given below trace back to one sample, sequenced in a study of cytomegalovirus exposure and HLA in healthy donors. PCR amplification relied on 60 Vbeta primers (plus 13 Jbeta primers). Measured with immunoSEQ multiplex PCR; TCRdb has only the in-frame clones, and not every one. The sample yields about 200,000 clones, approximately 86% seen once. The material sequenced was PBMCs. The receptors originated from a woman in her twenties or thirties in good health and CMV-seronegative.

The gene calls are TRBV27 and TRBJ2-7, with D maybe TRBD2 (7 bases). V was trimmed by 0 bases and J by 2 bases, leaving 11 bases between them. The CDR3 loop spans 15 amino acids. Germline CDR1 MNHEY, CDR2 SMNVEV (reference sequence). CDR3 nucleotides: TGTGCCAGCAGTTTATCAGGGGGGGCGACCTACGAGCAGTACTTC. It codes for CASSLSGGATYEQYF.

This chain uses TRBV7-3 with TRBJ2-7; D might be TRBD1 (6 bases). This CDR3 region has 15 residues. CDR1 SGHTA and CDR2 FQGTGA come from the germline V gene. V lost 5 bases and J 5 bases, leaving 19 bases between the germline ends. CDR3 in amino acids: CASSPGTLRGNEQYF. In DNA form, the CDR3 reads TGTGCCAGCAGCCCTGGGACACTAAGAGGGAACGAGCAGTACTTC.

The chain employs TRBV10-3 and TRBJ2-2; D uncertain. This CDR3 contains 14 residues. Germline lookup yields CDR1 ENHRY and CDR2 SYGVKD. Trimming removed 6 bases at V and 8 bases at J, with 16 bases between. The CDR3 is CAISRSDFAGELFF. The DNA for the CDR3 is TGTGCCATCAGCCGGAGTGACTTCGCAGGGGAGCTGTTTTTT.

J is TRBJ2-7 and V is TRBV5-1; no clear D. Trimming pared 0 bases from V and 2 bases from J, leaving 9 bases between. In germline, CDR1 is SGHRS, CDR2 YFSETQ. The CDR3 has 14 amino acids. The CDR3 here is CASSLDHRTYEQYF. The CDR3 nucleotides are TGCGCCAGCAGCTTGGACCACAGAACCTACGAGCAGTACTTC.

This chain links TRBV5-1 with TRBJ2-7; D is uncertain. V was cut by 2 bases and J by 3 bases, with 12 bases left in between. There are 14 residues in the CDR3. The germline V gene has CDR1 SGHRS and CDR2 YFSETQ. CDR3 sequence: CASSFNGLVYEQYF. Here the CDR3 DNA reads TGCGCCAGCAGCTTCAATGGGCTCGTCTACGAGCAGTACTTC.

Of note for this clone: The junction does not match germline at one end; this may be a read error. This CDR3 reads CASSLPTEDF. The CDR3 DNA sequence: TGTGCCAGCAGCTTACCCACCGAGGACTTC. The rearrangement joins TRBV7-3 to TRBJ2-5, with D unclear. The CDR3 has 10 amino acids. Germline values: CDR1 SGHTA, CDR2 FQGTGA.

The genes are TRBV6-5 and TRBJ2-1, with TRBD2 identical over 10 bases. CDR1 and CDR2 from the germline V gene are MNHEY and SVGAGI. J gave up 8 bases and V 0 bases, and 7 bases lay outside the gene matches. This CDR3 has 16 residues. Here the CDR3 reads CASSYSKRGGLDEQFF. CDR3 DNA sequence: TGTGCCAGCAGTTACTCTAAGCGGGGGGGCTTGGATGAGCAGTTCTTC.

This chain links TRBV27 with TRBJ1-5; maybe TRBD1 (5 bases). The ends were cut back, 5 bases at V and 6 bases at J, with 11 bases in the middle. Germline CDR1 MNHEY, CDR2 SMNVEV (reference sequence). The CDR3 is 13 amino acids. The CDR3, as DNA: TGTGCCAGCAGTGGGCAGGGTACTCAGCCCCAGCATTTT. Translating it yields CASSGQGTQPQHF.

This chain uses TRBV30 with TRBJ2-3, with D unclear. Trimming took off 4 bases at V and 2 bases at J, with 10 bases between the two ends. CDR1 is GTSNPN and CDR2 is SVGIG in the germline V gene (reference sequence). This CDR3 region has 13 residues. The CDR3 spells CAWNQRATDTQYF. CDR3 nucleotide sequence: TGTGCCTGGAACCAAAGAGCCACAGATACGCAGTATTTT.

The chain joins TRBV2 to TRBJ2-7, with D possibly TRBD1 on 5 matching bases. Trimming took off 6 bases at V and 2 bases at J, with 11 bases between the two ends. The CDR3 extends over 13 amino acids. Germline loops: CDR1 SNHLY, CDR2 FYNNEI. The CDR3 DNA reads TGTGCCAGCAGAAGGGGTGCGGCCTACGAGCAGTACTTC. Protein product: CASRRGAAYEQYF.

This chain connects TRBV10-1 to TRBJ2-7; the match to TRBD1 covers 7 bases. With V trimmed by 4 bases and J by 4 bases, 7 bases remained unmatched. CDR3 length: 14 amino acids. The germline V gene has CDR1 WNHNN and CDR2 SYGVQD (reference sequence). The CDR3 DNA is TGCGCCAGCAGTGCAGGGACAGCAGCATACGAGCAGTACTTC. Translating gives CASSAGTAAYEQYF.

The genes are TRBV10-3 and TRBJ2-3; perhaps TRBD2 as D (5 bases). The CDR3 has 15 residues. Germline V gene sequence: CDR1 ENHRY, CDR2 SYGVKD. Trimming took off 2 bases at V and 6 bases at J, with 15 bases between the two ends. The CDR3 loop is CAISEGDYPGDTQYF. Here the CDR3 DNA reads TGTGCCATCAGTGAGGGCGACTATCCGGGGGATACGCAGTATTTT.

This CDR3 reads CASRKLDNTEAFF. CDR3 nucleotides: TGTGCCAGCCGTAAGCTCGATAACACTGAAGCTTTCTTT. This chain links TRBV19 with TRBJ1-1, with D hard to call. Germline values: CDR1 LNHDA, CDR2 SQIVND (reference sequence). Trimming took off 9 bases at V and 2 bases at J, with 13 bases between the two ends. CDR3 size: 13 residues.

The chain links TRBV7-6 to TRBJ2-7; 7 bases line up with TRBD1. The CDR3 is 15 residues long. V lost 1 base, J lost 1 base, and 4 bases stayed unmatched. In germline, CDR1 is SGHVS, CDR2 FNYEAQ. The CDR3 sequence is CASSLGQGTSYEQYF. CDR3 nucleotide sequence: TGTGCCAGCAGCTTAGGACAGGGCACATCCTACGAGCAGTACTTC.

The V and J genes are TRBV13 and TRBJ2-1, with D perhaps TRBD1 (6 bases). Germline CDR1 reads PRHDT; CDR2 reads FYEKMQ (reference sequence). This CDR3 contains 14 residues. The V gene lost 0 bases and the J gene lost 10 bases, with 13 bases spanning the gap. Here the CDR3 reads CASSLGTGRVEQFF. CDR3 DNA sequence: TGTGCCAGCAGCTTAGGCACAGGGCGGGTGGAGCAGTTCTTC.

The rearrangement links TRBV27 to TRBJ2-3, with D unclear. Trimming removed 4 bases from V and 2 bases from J, with 10 bases in between. The CDR3 totals 14 residues. The germline V gene has CDR1 MNHEY and CDR2 SMNVEV (reference sequence). The CDR3 spells CASSSRGYTDTQYF. Written as DNA, the CDR3 is TGTGCCAGCAGTTCTCGAGGTTACACAGATACGCAGTATTTT.